This TCR beta chain appears in the sequencing data of a study of CD4+ T cells in melanoma. Study results and caveats: A reported correlation linked neoantigen-specific CD4+ T cells to CD8+, macrophage and B cell function.

As for this clone: No antigen is known for it.

Only in-frame clones appear in the TCRdb table, and some are missing; sequencing was by immunoSEQ multiplex PCR. The sample lists about 54,000 clones, 60% to 75% occurring once. Germline V gene sequence: CDR1 GTSNPN, CDR2 SVGIG (reference sequence). The CDR3 totals 13 residues. V was trimmed by 2 bases and J by 12 bases, leaving 19 bases between them. The rearrangement uses TRBV30 and TRBJ1-1; a weak D match, TRBD1 (6 bases). What was sequenced was tumor tissue. This TCR came from a human donor with melanoma. The CDR3 nucleotides read TGTGCCTGGAGTATAACGACCAGGGGTTTTCCTTTCTTT. Translated: CAWSITTRGFPFF.